This TCR beta chain stems from a study of blood T cell repertoires in COVID-19. As for the study in general: PBMCs, B-cell-depleted T cells, or T cells were the source of the cDNA or gDNA that made up the material.

Trimming at V came to 7 bases and at J to 5 bases, leaving 8 bases not matched to a gene. The CDR3 sequence is 15 residues long. Germline CDR1 is LNHDA and CDR2 is SQIVND (reference sequence). Assay: immunoSEQ multiplex PCR; the TCRdb copy retains only in-frame clones and omits some. Of 250,000 or so clones in the sample, about 82% were seen once. Cohorts were determined from participant-reported clinical history. This sequence joins TRBV19 and TRBJ2-5; 12 bases match TRBD2. The clonotype was recovered from a woman in her forties or fifties who had recovered from COVID-19. Sequencing was carried out using PBMCs or T cells enriched from blood (not recorded which). The CDR3 bases are TGTGCCAGTACTCCTAGACTAGCGGGAGTTGAGACCCAGTACTTC. This encodes CASTPRLAGVETQYF.